Following are 3 T cell receptor beta chains from one sample sequenced in a study of T cells in Graves' hyperthyroidism and ophthalmopathy. RNA transcripts provided the source from which TCR beta CDR3 regions were amplified. The HTBI primer set drove a first-round RT-PCR of the TCR CDR3. One entry per CDR3 protein results from TCRdb running MiXCR on the multiplex PCR reads. This sample carries about 700,000 distinct CDR3 sequences, 12% to 15% of them seen once, and the ten largest clones take about a tenth. The specimen was blood. These receptors were taken from a woman aged 18-35 years with Graves' hyperthyroidism.

There are many counts of this clonotype. The genes are TRBV7-3 and TRBJ1-5, with a possible D match to TRBD1 (5 bases). Trimming stripped 4 bases from V and 0 bases from J, with 22 bases between. The CDR3 runs to 19 residues. In germline, CDR1 is SGHTA, CDR2 FQGTGA. The CDR3 protein is CASSSNPIPGTYSNQPQHF. DNA of the CDR3: TGTGCCAGCAGCTCTAACCCGATCCCGGGGACTTATAGCAATCAGCCCCAGCATTTT.

At least ten counts were recorded for this clonotype. This sequence joins TRBV18 and TRBJ2-7, with 10 bases that match TRBD1. This CDR3 is built from 15 residues. V shed 3 bases, J shed 5 bases, and the junction held 7 bases outside the gene matches. Germline CDR1 is KGHSH and CDR2 is LQKENI. CDR3 protein: CASSPRDRGGNEQYF. The CDR3 DNA sequence: TGTGCCAGCTCACCCCGGGACAGGGGAGGCAACGAGCAGTACTTC.

Ten or more counts support this clonotype. The V gene is TRBV20-1, the J gene TRBJ1-5; TRBD1 is a possible D gene (5 bases). This CDR3 region has 15 residues. CDR1 is DFQATT, CDR2 SNEGSKA, per germline (reference sequence). Trimming took 0 bases from V and 1 from J, leaving 10 bases between them. The CDR3 sequence is CSARDWGESNQPQHF. The CDR3, as DNA: TGCAGTGCTAGAGATTGGGGGGAGAGCAATCAGCCCCAGCATTTT.